Listed below are T cell receptor beta chains from one sample, sequenced in a study of blood T cell repertoires in COVID-19. Method: immunoSEQ multiplex PCR; TCRdb's copy keeps in-frame clones and lacks some. Among about 220,000 clones, less than 90% were seen once, and the ten largest hold roughly 4.6%. Sequenced input: peripheral blood. These receptors all stem from a woman in her sixties or seventies who had recovered from COVID-19. Both conserved end residues are part of each CDR3. The order of the fields is J gene, V gene, D gene, clone size, CDR3 protein, CDR3 DNA. A D gene is named only where the DNA matches it firmly. Only some rows state a clone size, as once, few, many or a class for expanded clones.

>TRBJ2-3|TRBV5-5|TRBD2|NA
CASSMRRASGGRVTDTQYF
TGTGCCAGCAGCATGCGACGGGCTAGCGGGGGCCGGGTCACAGATACGCAGTATTTT
>TRBJ1-4|TRBV30|TRBD1|NA
CAWMAGTGEEKLFF
TGTGCCTGGATGGCCGGGACAGGGGAGGAAAAACTGTTTTTT
>TRBJ1-2|TRBV7-9|NA|NA
CASSSHRVNYGYTF
TGTGCCAGCAGCTCACACAGAGTTAACTATGGCTACACCTTC
>TRBJ1-2|TRBV9|NA|NA
CASSVGGGNYGYTF
TGTGCCAGCAGCGTGGGGGGTGGTAACTATGGCTACACCTTC
>TRBJ2-7|TRBV3-1/TRBV3-2|TRBD2|NA
CASSQDTLAGGHEQYF
TGTGCCAGCAGCCAAGATACCCTAGCGGGGGGACACGAGCAGTACTTC
>TRBJ1-2|TRBV11-2|TRBD1|NA
CASSWDSATNYGYTF
TGTGCCAGCAGCTGGGACAGCGCGACTAACTATGGCTACACCTTC
>TRBJ2-7|TRBV4-1|TRBD2|once
CASSQDGSGGADEQYF
TGCGCCAGCAGCCAAGATGGGAGCGGGGGAGCGGACGAGCAGTACTTC
>TRBJ1-1|TRBV7-9|NA|NA
CASSFEQLNTEAFF
TGTGCCAGCAGCTTTGAACAGTTGAACACTGAAGCTTTCTTT
>TRBJ1-2|TRBV6-2/TRBV6-3|TRBD1|NA
CASSFPQGGANYGYTF
TGTGCCAGCAGTTTTCCCCAGGGGGGAGCTAACTATGGCTACACCTTC
>TRBJ1-5|TRBV9|NA|NA
CASSAGGEQPQHF
TGTGCCAGCAGCGCCGGCGGGGAGCAGCCCCAGCATTTT
>TRBJ1-2|TRBV7-2|NA|NA
CASSLGLRGYGYTF
TGTGCCAGCAGCTTGGGTCTGAGGGGGTATGGCTACACCTTC
>TRBJ1-5|TRBV4-2|NA|NA
CASSPDWAGMGNQPQHF
TGTGCCAGCAGCCCAGATTGGGCAGGGATGGGCAATCAGCCCCAGCATTTT
>TRBJ2-3|TRBV5-1|NA|NA
CASSLQGTDTQYF
TGCGCCAGCAGCTTGCAGGGCACAGATACGCAGTATTTT
>TRBJ2-6|TRBV27|TRBD1|NA
CASRLLNAGGAGANVLTF
TGTGCCAGCAGACTTTTAAATGCAGGGGGCGCTGGGGCCAACGTCCTGACTTTC
>TRBJ2-1|TRBV2|TRBD1|many
CASRDSGQGAINEQFF
TGTGCCAGCAGGGACTCCGGACAGGGGGCAATCAATGAGCAGTTCTTC
>TRBJ2-1|TRBV12-5|TRBD2|NA
CASGLVILAGGPHYNEQFF
TGTGCTAGTGGTTTGGTTATACTAGCGGGGGGGCCGCACTACAATGAGCAGTTCTTC
>TRBJ1-6|TRBV2|TRBD1|NA
CARGTEVSPLHF
TGTGCCAGAGGGACAGAGGTTTCACCCCTCCACTTT
>TRBJ1-3|TRBV3-1/TRBV3-2|TRBD1|NA
CASSQDRGQGAGNTIYF
TGTGCCAGCAGCCAAGACCGAGGACAGGGGGCTGGAAACACCATATATTTT
>TRBJ1-1|TRBV30|NA|NA
CAWRRGGRAFF
TGTGCCTGGAGGAGGGGGGGCAGAGCTTTCTTT
>TRBJ2-2|TRBV9|TRBD2|NA
CASSSLLAAQTGELFF
TGTGCCAGCAGCTCACTCCTAGCGGCTCAAACCGGGGAGCTGTTTTTT
>TRBJ2-2|TRBV7-2|TRBD2|few
CASSLALAGGRGFGELFF
TGTGCCAGCAGCTTAGCTCTAGCGGGGGGGCGTGGTTTCGGGGAGCTGTTTTTT
>TRBJ1-1|TRBV7-9|TRBD1|NA
CASSSWTGATEAFF
TGTGCCAGCAGCTCTTGGACAGGGGCCACTGAAGCTTTCTTT
>TRBJ1-2|TRBV7-9|TRBD1|NA
CASSKRTGDGYTF
TGTGCCAGCAGCAAGAGGACAGGGGATGGCTACACCTTC
>TRBJ2-3|TRBV6-4|NA|NA
CASSATGPDTQYF
TGTGCCAGCAGCGCCACAGGGCCAGATACGCAGTATTTT
>TRBJ1-1|TRBV5-6|TRBD1|NA
CASSPGTGGIAFF
TGTGCCAGCAGCCCGGGGACAGGGGGCATAGCTTTCTTT
>TRBJ1-6|TRBV7-5|NA|NA
CGGGFSPLHF
TGCGGGGGGGGCTTCTCACCCCTCCACTTT
>TRBJ1-4|TRBV9|NA|few
CASSAEAGWANEKLFF
TGTGCCAGCAGCGCAGAAGCGGGGTGGGCTAATGAAAAACTGTTTTTT
>TRBJ1-4|TRBV2|NA|NA
CASSPVPATNEKLFF
TGTGCCAGCAGTCCGGTTCCCGCAACTAATGAAAAACTGTTTTTT